Reported below is one TCR beta chain. Sequencing used immunoSEQ multiplex PCR; TCRdb keeps in-frame clones, though not all of them. The sample gives roughly 250,000 clones, around 86% of which show up once; over 2% is in the top ten. This specimen comes from a study of blood T cell repertoires in COVID-19. Input material: PBMCs or T cells enriched from blood (not recorded which). This sequence was found in a woman aged 45 to 65 who had recovered from COVID-19.

CDR3 loop: CASSGGRNYNEQFF. The CDR3 nucleotides are TGCGCCAGCAGCGGGGGGAGGAACTACAATGAGCAGTTCTTC. This sequence joins TRBV5-1 and TRBJ2-1; perhaps TRBD2 as D (6 bases). Germline CDR1 reads SGHRS; CDR2 reads YFSETQ. V lost 4 bases and J 3 bases, leaving 11 bases between the germline ends. The CDR3 loop spans 14 amino acids. The complete variable domain, with remaining parts taken from reference TRBV5-1 and TRBJ2-1, reads KAGVTQTPRYLIKTRGQQVTLSCSPISGHRSVSWYQQTPGQGLQFLFEYFSETQRNKGNFPGRFSGRQFSNSRSEMNVSTLELGDSALYLCASSGGRNYNEQFFGPGTRLTVL.